This T cell receptor beta chain was profiled in a study of CD8 T cells in ankylosing spondylitis. General study points: Reports say disease-linked clones showed up significantly more in matched ankylosing spondylitis synovial fluid.

This clonotype was observed many times. The antigen remains unidentified. The V segment lost 0 bases and the J segment 6 bases; nucleotides outside the gene matches: 3. CDR1 is SGHRS and CDR2 is YFSETQ in the germline V gene. CDR3 size: 15 residues. TCRdb called the 5' RACE reads again in MiXCR, with one record for every CDR3 protein. The repertoire includes about 69,000 distinct CDR3 sequences, about 5.2% of them detected once, and over 2% sits in the top ten. The chain employs TRBV5-1 and TRBJ2-1; TRBD2 aligns across 10 bases. Input material: blood, either unsorted or a sorted T cell fraction (not recorded which). This receptor was identified in a male donor with ankylosing spondylitis or in good health (not recorded which). The chain's CDR3 is CASSLGAGGSNEQFF. The DNA for the CDR3 is TGCGCCAGCAGCTTGGGAGCGGGGGGGTCCAATGAGCAGTTCTTC.